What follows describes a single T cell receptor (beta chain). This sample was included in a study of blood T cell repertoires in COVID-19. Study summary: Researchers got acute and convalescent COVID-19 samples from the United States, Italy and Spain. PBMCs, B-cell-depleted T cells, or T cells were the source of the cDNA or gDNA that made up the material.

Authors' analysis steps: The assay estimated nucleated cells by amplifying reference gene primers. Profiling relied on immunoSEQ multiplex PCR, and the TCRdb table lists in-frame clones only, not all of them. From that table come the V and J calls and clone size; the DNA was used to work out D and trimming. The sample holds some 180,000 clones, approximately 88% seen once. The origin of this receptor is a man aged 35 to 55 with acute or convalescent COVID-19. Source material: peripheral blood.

In nucleotides, the CDR3 is TGTGCAAGCGGCGGGGCAGTTCGGGCCAACACCGGGGAGCTGTTTTTT. It translates to CASGGAVRANTGELFF. This sequence joins TRBV12-2 and TRBJ2-2; the table's D call of TRBD2 was not tested on the DNA. TRBV12-2 is shown as a pseudogene. CDR3 length equals 16 residues.